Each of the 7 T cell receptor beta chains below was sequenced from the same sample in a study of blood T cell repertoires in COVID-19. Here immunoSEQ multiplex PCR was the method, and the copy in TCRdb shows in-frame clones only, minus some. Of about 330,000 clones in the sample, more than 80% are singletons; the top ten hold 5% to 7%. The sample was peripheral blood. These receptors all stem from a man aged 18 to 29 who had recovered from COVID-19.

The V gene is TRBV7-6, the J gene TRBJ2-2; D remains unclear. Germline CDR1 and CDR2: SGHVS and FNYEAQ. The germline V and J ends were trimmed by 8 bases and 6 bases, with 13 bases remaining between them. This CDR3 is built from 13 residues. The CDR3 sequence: CASQSPVAGELFF. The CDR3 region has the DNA TGTGCCAGCCAATCCCCGGTGGCCGGGGAGCTGTTTTTT.

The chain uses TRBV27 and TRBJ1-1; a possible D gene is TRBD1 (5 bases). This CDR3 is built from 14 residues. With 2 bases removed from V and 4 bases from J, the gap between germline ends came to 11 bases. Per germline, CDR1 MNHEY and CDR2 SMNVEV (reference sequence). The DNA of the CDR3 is TGTGCCAGCAGTTTAAATAGGGGAAGCACTGAAGCTTTCTTT. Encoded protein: CASSLNRGSTEAFF.

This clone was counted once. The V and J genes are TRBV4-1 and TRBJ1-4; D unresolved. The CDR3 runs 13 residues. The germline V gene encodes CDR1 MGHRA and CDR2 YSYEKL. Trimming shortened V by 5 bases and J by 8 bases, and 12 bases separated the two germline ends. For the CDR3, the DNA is TGCGCCAGCAGCTGGGAGGTGGGGGAAAAACTGTTTTTT. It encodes CASSWEVGEKLFF.

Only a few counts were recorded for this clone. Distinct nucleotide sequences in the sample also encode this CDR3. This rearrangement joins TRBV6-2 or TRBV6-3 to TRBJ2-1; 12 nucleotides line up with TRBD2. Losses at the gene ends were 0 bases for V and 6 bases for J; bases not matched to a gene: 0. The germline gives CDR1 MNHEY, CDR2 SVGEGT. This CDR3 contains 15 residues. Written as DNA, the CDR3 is TGTGCCAGCAGTTACTCACTAGCGGGGGGCAATGAGCAGTTCTTC. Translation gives CASSYSLAGGNEQFF.

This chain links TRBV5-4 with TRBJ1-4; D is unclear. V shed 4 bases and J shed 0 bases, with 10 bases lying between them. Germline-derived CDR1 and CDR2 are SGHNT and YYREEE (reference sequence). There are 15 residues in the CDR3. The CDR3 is CASSGGPATNEKLFF. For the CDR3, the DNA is TGTGCCAGCAGCGGAGGACCTGCAACTAATGAAAAACTGTTTTTT.

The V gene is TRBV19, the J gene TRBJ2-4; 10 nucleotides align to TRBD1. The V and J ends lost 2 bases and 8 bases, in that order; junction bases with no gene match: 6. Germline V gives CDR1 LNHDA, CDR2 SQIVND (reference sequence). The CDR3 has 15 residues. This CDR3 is CASSIWDRGVDIQYF. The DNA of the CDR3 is TGTGCCAGTAGTATATGGGACAGGGGTGTGGACATTCAGTACTTC.

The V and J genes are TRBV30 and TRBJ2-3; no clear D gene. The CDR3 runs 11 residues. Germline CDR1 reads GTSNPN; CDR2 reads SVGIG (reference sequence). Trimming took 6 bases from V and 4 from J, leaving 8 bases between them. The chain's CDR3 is CACAVADTQYF. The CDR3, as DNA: TGTGCCTGCGCAGTCGCAGATACGCAGTATTTT.